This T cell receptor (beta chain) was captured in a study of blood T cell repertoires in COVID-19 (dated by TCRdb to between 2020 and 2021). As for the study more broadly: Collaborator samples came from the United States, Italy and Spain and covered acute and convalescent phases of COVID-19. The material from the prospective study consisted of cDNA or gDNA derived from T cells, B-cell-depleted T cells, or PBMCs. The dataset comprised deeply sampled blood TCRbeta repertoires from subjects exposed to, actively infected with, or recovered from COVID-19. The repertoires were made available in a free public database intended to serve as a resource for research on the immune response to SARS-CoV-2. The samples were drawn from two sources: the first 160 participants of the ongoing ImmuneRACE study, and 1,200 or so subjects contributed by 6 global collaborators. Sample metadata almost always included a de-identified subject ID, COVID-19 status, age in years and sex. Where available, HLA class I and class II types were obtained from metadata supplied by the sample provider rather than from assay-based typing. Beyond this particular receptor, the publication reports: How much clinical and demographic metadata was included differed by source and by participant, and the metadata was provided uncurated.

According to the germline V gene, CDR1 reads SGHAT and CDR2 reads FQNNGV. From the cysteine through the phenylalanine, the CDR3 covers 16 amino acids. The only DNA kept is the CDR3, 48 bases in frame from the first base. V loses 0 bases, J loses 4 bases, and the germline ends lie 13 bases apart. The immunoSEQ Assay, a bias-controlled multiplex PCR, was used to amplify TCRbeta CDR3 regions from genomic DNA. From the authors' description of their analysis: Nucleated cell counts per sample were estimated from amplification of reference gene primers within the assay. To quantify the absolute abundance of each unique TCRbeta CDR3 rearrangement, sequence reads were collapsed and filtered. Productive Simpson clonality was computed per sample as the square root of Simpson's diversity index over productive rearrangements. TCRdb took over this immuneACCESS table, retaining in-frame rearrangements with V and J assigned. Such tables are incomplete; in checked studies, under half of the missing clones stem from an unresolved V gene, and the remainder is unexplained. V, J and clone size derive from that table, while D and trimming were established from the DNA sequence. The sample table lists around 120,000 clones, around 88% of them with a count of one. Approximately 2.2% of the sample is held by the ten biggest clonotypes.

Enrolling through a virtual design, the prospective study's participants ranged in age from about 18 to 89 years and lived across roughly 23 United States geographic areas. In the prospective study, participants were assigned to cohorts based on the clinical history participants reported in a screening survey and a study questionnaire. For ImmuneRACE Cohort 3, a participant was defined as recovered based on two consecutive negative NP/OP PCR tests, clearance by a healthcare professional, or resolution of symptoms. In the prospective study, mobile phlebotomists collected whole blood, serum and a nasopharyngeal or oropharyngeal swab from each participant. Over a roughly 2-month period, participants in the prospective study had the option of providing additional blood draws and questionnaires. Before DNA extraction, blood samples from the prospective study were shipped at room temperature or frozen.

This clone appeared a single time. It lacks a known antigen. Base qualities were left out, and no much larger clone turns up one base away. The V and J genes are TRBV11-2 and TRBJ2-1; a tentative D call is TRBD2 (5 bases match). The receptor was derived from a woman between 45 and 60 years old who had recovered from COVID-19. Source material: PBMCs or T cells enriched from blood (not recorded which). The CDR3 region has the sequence CASSLDFGGPYNEQFF. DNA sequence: TGTGCCAGCAGCTTAGATTTTGGCGGGCCTTACAATGAGCAGTTCTTC.